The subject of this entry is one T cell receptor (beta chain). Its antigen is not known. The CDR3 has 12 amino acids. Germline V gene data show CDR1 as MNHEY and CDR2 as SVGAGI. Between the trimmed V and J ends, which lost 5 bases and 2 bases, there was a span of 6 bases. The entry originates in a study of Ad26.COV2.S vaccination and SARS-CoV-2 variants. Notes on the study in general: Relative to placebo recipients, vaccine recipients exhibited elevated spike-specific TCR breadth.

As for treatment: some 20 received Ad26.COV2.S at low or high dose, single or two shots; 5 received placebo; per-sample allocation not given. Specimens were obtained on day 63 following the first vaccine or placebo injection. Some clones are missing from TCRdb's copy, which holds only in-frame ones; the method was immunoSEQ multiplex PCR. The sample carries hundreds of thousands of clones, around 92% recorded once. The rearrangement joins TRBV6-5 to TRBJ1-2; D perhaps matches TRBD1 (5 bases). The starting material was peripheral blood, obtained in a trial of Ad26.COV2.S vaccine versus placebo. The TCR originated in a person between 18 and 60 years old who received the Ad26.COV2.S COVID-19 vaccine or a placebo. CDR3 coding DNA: TGTGCCAGCAGTCCAGGGAACTATGGCTACACCTTC. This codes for CASSPGNYGYTF.